This is a list of T cell receptor beta chains from one sample in a study of shared clonotypes between healthy human individuals. Clones were read by immunoSEQ multiplex PCR, and TCRdb kept only the in-frame ones, dropping some. The profile shows 500,000 to 700,000 clones, roughly 95% of them singletons. The material sequenced was naive CD8+ T cells sorted from blood. The receptor set was obtained from a woman aged 25 to 39 in good health. CDR3s include the opening cysteine and the closing phenylalanine or tryptophan. D genes are given only for firm matches. Clone sizes are given selectively: once, few, many, or a class where the clone is expanded.

D gene,J gene,V gene,clone size,CDR3 protein,CDR3 DNA
TRBD1,TRBJ1-1,TRBV27,-,CASSGGTGGWDTEAFF,TGTGCCAGCAGTGGGGGGACAGGGGGCTGGGACACTGAAGCTTTCTTT
TRBD2,TRBJ2-7,TRBV19,-,CASSIMSGRAYEQYF,TGTGCCAGTAGTATAATGAGCGGGAGGGCCTACGAGCAGTACTTC
TRBD2,TRBJ2-1,TRBV28,-,CASTRTSGINEQFF,TGTGCCAGCACACGGACTAGCGGTATTAATGAGCAGTTCTTC
-,TRBJ1-1,TRBV19,-,CASRPTQGGNTEAFF,TGTGCCAGTAGACCCACCCAGGGAGGGAACACTGAAGCTTTCTTT
-,TRBJ2-7,TRBV9,-,CASSVGQGSPEQYF,TGTGCCAGCAGCGTAGGCCAGGGAAGTCCCGAGCAGTACTTC
-,TRBJ2-7,TRBV27,-,CASSLRVGRGYEQYF,TGTGCCAGCAGTTTACGAGTGGGACGGGGCTACGAGCAGTACTTC
-,TRBJ1-5,TRBV28,-,CASSFGQGLQPQHF,TGTGCCAGCAGTTTTGGGCAGGGATTGCAGCCCCAGCATTTT
-,TRBJ1-1,TRBV18,-,CASSLTNTEAFF,TGTGCCAGCTCACTTACTAACACTGAAGCTTTCTTT
TRBD1,TRBJ1-6,TRBV27,-,CASSLAGGRSPLHF,TGTGCCAGCAGCCTCGCAGGGGGCCGGTCACCCCTCCACTTT
-,TRBJ2-1,TRBV27,-,CASSPPSGEQFF,TGTGCCAGCAGTCCGCCTTCCGGTGAGCAGTTCTTC
TRBD2,TRBJ2-6,TRBV4-1,-,CASSQGLAGANVLTF,TGCGCCAGCAGCCAGGGACTAGCGGGTGCCAACGTCCTGACTTTC
TRBD1,TRBJ1-4,TRBV6-5,once,CASSSRQGGTEKLFF,TGTGCCAGCAGTTCCCGACAGGGGGGAACTGAAAAACTGTTTTTT
-,TRBJ2-7,TRBV9,-,CASSVAPQGTYEQYF,TGTGCCAGCAGCGTAGCTCCCCAGGGAACCTACGAGCAGTACTTC
-,TRBJ2-2,TRBV13,-,CASSHGTPTGLLTGELFF,TGTGCCAGCAGCCACGGGACTCCCACAGGACTTCTCACCGGGGAGCTGTTTTTT
-,TRBJ2-5,TRBV2,-,CASSAEGWETQYF,TGTGCCAGCAGCGCTGAGGGGTGGGAGACCCAGTACTTC
-,TRBJ2-1,TRBV9,-,CASSVQGSDEQFF,TGTGCCAGCAGCGTCCAGGGGTCTGATGAGCAGTTCTTC
-,TRBJ2-7,TRBV7-8,-,CASSLVGVDSYEQYF,TGTGCCAGCAGCTTAGTCGGCGTAGATTCATACGAGCAGTACTTC
-,TRBJ2-1,TRBV4-2,-,CASSQGVNEQFF,TGTGCCAGCAGCCAAGGGGTCAATGAGCAGTTCTTC
-,TRBJ2-1,TRBV5-1,-,CASSSAGFTFF,TGCGCCAGCAGCTCTGCGGGATTTACCTTCTTC
-,TRBJ1-1,TRBV27,-,CASSPLEAMNTEAFF,TGTGCCAGCAGTCCCCTCGAAGCGATGAACACTGAAGCTTTCTTT
TRBD1,TRBJ2-7,TRBV4-1,-,CASSHWDSSSYEQYF,TGCGCCAGCAGCCATTGGGACAGCTCTTCCTACGAGCAGTACTTC
TRBD1,TRBJ1-6,TRBV30,-,CAWSVFGTGGSPLHF,TGTGCCTGGAGTGTATTCGGGACAGGGGGATCCCCCCTCCACTTT
TRBD2,TRBJ2-7,TRBV30,-,CAWNSGRATNEQYF,TGTGCCTGGAATAGCGGGAGGGCCACCAACGAGCAGTACTTC
-,TRBJ1-3,TRBV28,-,CASSATEILGNTIYF,TGTGCCAGCAGTGCGACAGAAATCCTAGGAAACACCATATATTTT
-,TRBJ2-6,TRBV15,-,CATSRDLGSGANVLTF,TGTGCCACCAGCAGAGATCTCGGCTCTGGGGCCAACGTCCTGACTTTC